These 22 T cell receptor beta chains originate from one sample sequenced in a study of molecular identifiers for immune sequencing clone quantification. MiXCR, run by TCRdb on the PCR reads, gives a single entry per CDR3 protein. The sample yields some 320,000 distinct CDR3 sequences, about a quarter seen once. The sample consisted of naive CD8+ T cells from blood, with Jurkat cell RNA spiked in. Subset in this sample: FACS-sorted CD8+CD4-CCR7+CD45RA+ naive T cells. These receptors were taken from a human donor in good health. Some libraries in this study had Jurkat cell RNA spiked in.

This clonotype was detected only a few times. The chain carries TRBV11-2 and TRBJ2-1; D possibly corresponds to TRBD2 (5 bases). The V gene lost 5 bases and the J gene lost 6 bases, with 14 bases spanning the gap. There are 14 residues in the CDR3. Germline loops: CDR1 SGHAT, CDR2 FQNNGV. DNA of the CDR3: TGTGCCAGCAGCAGACCTTCTAGCTTCAATGAGCAGTTCTTC. Protein product: CASSRPSSFNEQFF. Full variable domain (outside the CDR3, taken from reference TRBV11-2 and TRBJ2-1): EAGVAQSPRYKIIEKRQSVAFWCNPISGHATLYWYQQILGQGPKLLIQFQNNGVVDDSQLPKDRFSAERLKGVDSTLKIQPAKLEDSAVYLCASSRPSSFNEQFFGPGTRLTVL.

As for this clonotype: An end of the junction does not agree with germline; a read error may underlie this. This chain joins TRBV10-3 and TRBJ2-1; D uncertain. Germline V gene lookup returns CDR1 ENHRY and CDR2 SYGVKD. The CDR3 loop spans 11 amino acids. The CDR3 reads CAVSPSSEQFF. In DNA, the CDR3 is TGTGCCGTCAGTCCTAGTAGTGAGCAGTTCTTC.

For this clonotype: A read error is possible here, since a much larger clone lies one base away. J is TRBJ2-1 and V is TRBV5-6; no clear D. The CDR3 covers 14 residues. The germline V gene has CDR1 SGHDT and CDR2 YYEEEE. The chain's CDR3 is CASSRAVSYNEQLF. CDR3 nucleotides: TGTGCCAGCAGTCGAGCCGTCTCCTACAATGAGCAGCTCTTC.

This clonotype has just a few counts. J is TRBJ2-3 and V is TRBV7-9, with TRBD1 as a possible D gene (6 bases). The germline gives CDR1 SEHNR, CDR2 FQNEAQ (reference sequence). CDR3 length: 16 residues. V lost 8 bases and J lost 0, with 18 bases in between. CDR3 DNA sequence: TGTGCCAGCCGCCCTCCTGAGGGGGAGAGCACAGATACGCAGTATTTT. This codes for CASRPPEGESTDTQYF.

The sample holds a few counts of this clonotype. The junction shows a germline mismatch at one end, possibly a read error. This rearrangement joins TRBV5-4 to TRBJ1-2; 7 nucleotides align to TRBD1. Germline CDR1 reads SGHNT; CDR2 reads YYREEE (reference sequence). The CDR3 has 14 amino acids. CDR3 coding DNA: TGTGCCAGCGGCTTGGACAGGAGTAACTATGGCTACACCTTC. As protein: CASGLDRSNYGYTF. Supplemented by reference TRBV5-4 and TRBJ1-2, the full variable domain reads ETGVTQSPTHLIKTRGQQVTLRCSSQSGHNTVSWYQQALGQGPQFIFQYYREEENGRGNFPPRFSGLQFPNYSSELNVNALELDDSALYLCASGLDRSNYGYTFGSGTRLTVV.

Many counts were recorded for this clonotype. The V gene is TRBV7-9, the J gene TRBJ1-1; 9 nucleotides match TRBD1. The V and J ends lost 3 bases and 5 bases, in that order; junction bases with no gene match: 7. In germline, CDR1 is SEHNR, CDR2 FQNEAQ (reference sequence). This CDR3 is 15 amino acids long. The CDR3 DNA reads as TGTGCCAGCAGCTTCCAACAGGGGGCAAGGACTGAAGCTTTCTTT. Protein sequence: CASSFQQGARTEAFF.

The V call is TRBV7-9, the J call TRBJ2-1, with unresolved D. The length of the CDR3 is 15 residues. Germline V CDR1 and CDR2: SEHNR, FQNEAQ (reference sequence). V was pared by 4 bases and J by 0 bases, with 10 bases between. The CDR3 sequence: CASSSEVRSYNEQFF. As DNA, the CDR3 is TGTGCCAGCAGCTCGGAAGTTCGCTCCTACAATGAGCAGTTCTTC.

The count of this clonotype is one. The chain uses TRBV5-1 and TRBJ1-5; D is unresolved. The germline V and J ends were trimmed by 7 bases and 1 base, with 21 bases remaining between them. CDR1 is SGHRS and CDR2 is YFSETQ in the germline V gene. This CDR3 has 17 amino acids. The chain's CDR3 is CASGCFSMGQSNQPQHF. The CDR3 nucleotides read TGCGCCAGCGGCTGCTTTTCTATGGGTCAGAGCAATCAGCCCCAGCATTTT.

The V and J genes are TRBV6-5 and TRBJ1-1, with TRBD1 as a possible D gene (5 bases). CDR3 length: 16 amino acids. From germline, CDR1 is MNHEY and CDR2 SVGAGI. V dropped 5 bases and J dropped 7 bases, with 23 bases sitting between them. The CDR3 protein is CASSDLPGPMDLEAFF. In DNA form, the CDR3 reads TGTGCCAGCAGTGACCTACCGGGACCGATGGATCTTGAAGCTTTCTTT.

The gene calls are TRBV4-1 and TRBJ2-1; a possible D gene is TRBD1 (6 bases). Germline V lookup: CDR1 MGHRA, CDR2 YSYEKL. The CDR3 sequence is 16 residues long. Trimming pared 4 bases from V and 0 bases from J, leaving 13 bases between. The DNA for the CDR3 is TGCGCCAGCAGCCGTCGTTTGGACAGCTCCTACAATGAGCAGTTCTTC. Its translation: CASSRRLDSSYNEQFF.

This clonotype came up a few times. The chain combines TRBV3-1 with TRBJ2-3; a weak D match, TRBD1 (6 bases). V gave up 4 bases and J gave up 2 bases, with 13 bases separating them. The CDR3 runs to 15 residues. Germline values: CDR1 LGHDT, CDR2 YNNKEL (reference sequence). The CDR3 DNA sequence: TGTGCCAGCAGCCCTTTTGGGGGCGACACAGATACGCAGTATTTT. It specifies CASSPFGGDTDTQYF.

As for this clonotype: The conserved final phenylalanine or tryptophan is absent from the CDR3, which likely points to a read error. The rearrangement links TRBV2 to TRBJ2-3, with TRBD1 matching 9 bases. After removal of 8 bases from V and 5 bases from J, the junction contained 8 bases not matched to a gene. This CDR3 contains 14 residues. The germline CDR1 and CDR2 sequences are SNHLY and FYNNEI. The DNA of the CDR3 is TGTGCCAGCGGAAACACAGGGGGCGGAGATACGCAGTATTGT. Its protein product is CASGNTGGGDTQYC.

This clonotype was picked up a small number of times. This sequence may be a read error, since a much larger clone differs from it by one base. The chain is built from TRBV7-9 and TRBJ2-7; D is possibly TRBD1 (6 bases). Germline values: CDR1 SEHNR, CDR2 FQNEAQ (reference sequence). The CDR3 contains 16 residues. V was clipped by 4 bases and J by 0 bases, with 16 bases between them. CDR3 nucleotide sequence: TGTGCCAGCAGCTACGGGACACCCGTCAGCTCCTACGAGCAGTACTTC. Its protein is CASSYGTPVSSYEQYF.

This clonotype was detected ten times or more. The chain has TRBV20-1 and TRBJ2-7; D is uncertain. Trimming removed 0 bases at V and 7 bases at J, with 10 bases between. Germline lookup yields CDR1 DFQATT and CDR2 SNEGSKA (reference sequence). The CDR3 contains 12 residues. CDR3 sequence (DNA): TGCAGTGCTAGAGAAAAGTTATGGGAGCAGTACTTC. Translating gives CSAREKLWEQYF.

The chain uses TRBV7-9 and TRBJ2-3, with a weak D call TRBD2 (5 bases). This CDR3 is built from 15 residues. Germline CDR1 and CDR2: SEHNR and FQNEAQ (reference sequence). V shed 5 bases and J shed 8 bases, with 20 bases lying between them. The CDR3 sequence: CASSPQASGEGTQYF. In nucleotides, the CDR3 is TGTGCCAGCAGCCCTCAGGCATCTGGAGAGGGTACGCAGTATTTT.

This clonotype has a handful of counts. The chain is built from TRBV7-3 and TRBJ2-1, with D possibly matching TRBD2 (6 bases). V was cut by 1 base and J by 2 bases, with 12 bases left in between. From germline, CDR1 is SGHTA and CDR2 FQGTGA. The CDR3 totals 16 residues. The chain's CDR3 is CASSLNGGRAYNEQFF. CDR3 nucleotide sequence: TGTGCCAGCAGCTTAAACGGGGGTAGGGCCTACAATGAGCAGTTCTTC.

The chain links TRBV10-3 to TRBJ1-1; the D gene is possibly TRBD1 (5 bases). Trimming pared 0 bases from V and 0 bases from J, leaving 17 bases between. This CDR3 comprises 18 residues. Germline loops: CDR1 ENHRY, CDR2 SYGVKD. The CDR3 bases are TGTGCCATCAGTGAGTCGGGGGTCGGTGGGGATCTGAACACTGAAGCTTTCTTT. This codes for CAISESGVGGDLNTEAFF.

V is TRBV30 and J is TRBJ2-7, with 7 bases lining up with TRBD2. This CDR3 has 13 residues. Germline trimming cut 5 bases from V and 3 bases from J; bases unmatched to any gene: 7. Per germline, CDR1 GTSNPN and CDR2 SVGIG (reference sequence). Here the CDR3 reads CAWSRGGSYEQYF. The DNA for the CDR3 is TGTGCCTGGTCCCGGGGCGGGAGCTACGAGCAGTACTTC.

The rearrangement joins TRBV10-3 to TRBJ2-3; 8 positions match TRBD2. This CDR3 has 15 residues. Germline CDR1 is ENHRY and CDR2 is SYGVKD. V trimming: 3 bases; J trimming: 0 bases; junction bases outside the gene matches: 2. CDR3 DNA sequence: TGTGCCATCAGTGATGTAGCGGGGAGCACAGATACGCAGTATTTT. Translated: CAISDVAGSTDTQYF.

The sample holds many counts of this clonotype. The chain links TRBV7-9 to TRBJ1-1; D is unresolved. The CDR3 sequence is 13 residues long. Per germline, CDR1 SEHNR and CDR2 FQNEAQ (reference sequence). Between the trimmed V and J ends, which lost 2 bases and 6 bases, there was a span of 10 bases. The CDR3 here is CASSLRASPEAFF. The CDR3 nucleotides are TGTGCCAGCAGCTTAAGGGCTTCTCCTGAAGCTTTCTTT.

This clonotype was seen a handful of times. The chain has TRBV6-5 and TRBJ1-4; D gene ambiguous. The germline CDR1 and CDR2 sequences are MNHEY and SVGAGI. The CDR3 totals 13 residues. The V and J ends lost 0 bases and 8 bases respectively, with 7 bases between them. The CDR3, as DNA: TGTGCCAGCAGTTACTCGCCAGTCGAAAAACTGTTTTTT. Protein sequence: CASSYSPVEKLFF.

This clonotype was counted at least ten times. The chain has TRBV12-5 and TRBJ1-2, with D possibly being TRBD1 (5 bases). Trimming left V 4 bases short and J 7 bases short, with 13 bases between. CDR1 is LGHNT and CDR2 is FRNRAP in the germline V gene. The length of the CDR3 is 13 residues. The CDR3 spells CASGWGPLGGYTF. CDR3 nucleotides: TGTGCTAGTGGTTGGGGCCCCCTCGGTGGCTACACCTTC. Looking up the rest from reference TRBV12-5 and TRBJ1-2 gives the full variable domain: DARVTQTPRHKVTEMGQEVTMRCQPILGHNTVFWYRQTMMQGLELLAYFRNRAPLDDSGMPKDRFSAEMPDATLATLKIQPSEPRDSAVYFCASGWGPLGGYTFGSGTRLTVV.